This note documents a single TCR beta chain sequence. The data originate from a study of quantifying T cell responses using KT2 cells. Study information: Reverse transcription used primers in the TCR alpha and beta constant regions. The second PCR ran as a qPCR until a predetermined fluorescence threshold was reached.

Different KT2-to-PBMC ratios were created with a constant PBMC count. CDR1 is SGHTA, CDR2 FQGNSA, per germline. The V end lost 5 bases, the J end lost 0 bases, and 14 bases lay between the germline ends. The CDR3 is 16 amino acids. An oligo carrying a UMI was ligated to the cDNA 3' end. First-round PCR used around 4 cycles and beta primers RC1.1 and RC1.2 covering TRBC1 and TRBC2. TCRdb reanalysed the UMI-ligation and nested PCR reads using MiXCR and keeps one entry per CDR3 protein. Of some 34,000 distinct CDR3 sequences in the sample, about a tenth were seen once. This TCR derives from a human donor. The rearrangement joins TRBV7-2 to TRBJ2-1; D remains unclear. The material sequenced was PBMCs spiked with cells of the T cell clone KT2. The CDR3 reads CASSPDAQVSYNEQFF. CDR3 DNA sequence: TGTGCCAGCAGCCCTGACGCGCAGGTCTCCTACAATGAGCAGTTCTTC.